This TCR beta chain originates from a study of blood T cell repertoires in COVID-19. Study in general: In each case, the material was cDNA or gDNA derived from T cells, B-cell-depleted T cells, or PBMCs.

Trimming removed 5 bases at V and 0 bases at J, with 13 bases between. Germline CDR1 SGHAT, CDR2 FQNNGV. The CDR3 is made up of 15 amino acids. Original analysis: It was from reference gene primer amplification that nucleated cell counts were estimated. This table comes from immunoSEQ multiplex PCR, and its TCRdb copy is limited to in-frame clones, with some not included. For V, J and clone size, that table is used; D and trimming come from the DNA. The data hold around 250,000 clones, with roughly 88% observed a single time. Living in 24 US areas, the participants were between roughly 18 and 89 years of age. What the recovered Cohort 3 donors had was two negative PCRs, clearance, or symptom resolution.

The TCR was taken from a woman between 50 and 59 years old who had recovered from COVID-19. The J gene is TRBJ1-1, the V gene TRBV11-2; D gene uncertain. Specimen: PBMCs or T cells enriched from blood (not recorded which). This chain's CDR3 is CASSQSTGMNTEAFF. DNA for the CDR3: TGTGCCAGCAGCCAGTCGACGGGAATGAACACTGAAGCTTTCTTT.